These 18 T cell receptor beta chains share one sample of origin, sequenced in a study of memory CD4+ T cells and cytomegalovirus serostatus. Generated by immunoSEQ multiplex PCR, the TCRdb table keeps only in-frame clones and is missing some. Of 50,000 or so clones in the sample, 82% were seen once. The sort gate was single viable CD3+CD4+CD8-CD45RO+ cells for memory CD4+ T cells. The sequenced sample consisted of memory CD4+ T cells from blood. The source of these receptors is an adult in good health and CMV-seronegative.

Notes on this clone: Distinct nucleotide sequences in the sample also encode this CDR3. The rearrangement joins TRBV2 to TRBJ1-2; D is uncertain. Germline loops: CDR1 SNHLY, CDR2 FYNNEI. V shed 7 bases and J shed 2 bases, with 11 bases lying between them. The CDR3 runs 13 residues. The CDR3 protein is CASKGPGNYGYTF. The CDR3 DNA follows: TGTGCCAGCAAAGGGCCCGGGAACTATGGCTACACCTTC.

This clone was counted a few times. The V and J genes are TRBV7-8 and TRBJ2-7, with D possibly being TRBD2 (5 bases). The ends were cut back, 5 bases at V and 3 bases at J, with 14 bases in the middle. This CDR3 has 14 amino acids. Germline V gives CDR1 SGHVS, CDR2 FQNEAQ. The CDR3: CASSPDASRYEQYF. CDR3 nucleotides: TGTGCCAGCAGCCCGGATGCTAGCCGCTACGAGCAGTACTTC.

The chain employs TRBV5-1 and TRBJ1-2; 8 nucleotides agree with TRBD1. The germline V gene has CDR1 SGHRS and CDR2 YFSETQ. This CDR3 spans 16 amino acids. The V and J ends lost 4 bases and 3 bases, in that order; junction bases with no gene match: 11. CDR3 DNA: TGCGCCAGCAGCAGGGGCCCGACAGGGGAGGACTATGGCTACACCTTC. Translation: CASSRGPTGEDYGYTF.

The chain combines TRBV5-4 with TRBJ2-1; a possible D gene is TRBD2 (7 bases). Germline-derived CDR1 and CDR2 are SGHNT and YYREEE (reference sequence). V lost 0 bases, J lost 9 bases, and 25 bases lay in between. This CDR3 is 18 amino acids long. DNA of the CDR3: TGTGCCAGCAGCTTGGAGGGGGGGTATCGCGACATGGGCGGTGAGCAGTTCTTC. Translated: CASSLEGGYRDMGGEQFF. The whole variable domain, remainder taken from reference TRBV5-4 and TRBJ2-1, is ETGVTQSPTHLIKTRGQQVTLRCSSQSGHNTVSWYQQALGQGPQFIFQYYREEENGRGNFPPRFSGLQFPNYSSELNVNALELDDSALYLCASSLEGGYRDMGGEQFFGPGTRLTVL.

With respect to this clone: One junction end disagrees with the germline gene, perhaps due to a read error. The chain is built from TRBV29-1 and TRBJ1-3; 7 bases match TRBD1. The CDR3 runs 12 residues. CDR1 and CDR2 from the germline V gene are SQVTM and ANQGSEA. DNA for the CDR3: TGCAGCGTTGAAGAAAGGGGAGGGGGCGCAAATTTT. Amino acid sequence: CSVEERGGGANF.

The chain is built from TRBV21-1 and TRBJ1-1; TRBD1 is taken as the D call from the table, unchecked against the DNA. TRBV21-1 is labeled a pseudogene. This CDR3 has 13 residues. CDR3 nucleotide sequence: TGTGCCAGCTATCTGGGACAGGACCATGAAGCTTTCTTT. Protein sequence: CASYLGQDHEAFF.

The V and J genes are TRBV6-6 and TRBJ1-4; tentatively, D is TRBD1 (5 bases). The ends were cut back, 6 bases at V and 4 bases at J, with 15 bases in the middle. The CDR3 has 15 residues. The germline gives CDR1 MNHNY, CDR2 SVGAGI (reference sequence). This chain's CDR3 is CASSGLGGGNEKLFF. For the CDR3, the DNA is TGTGCCAGCAGCGGCCTCGGGGGGGGTAATGAAAAACTGTTTTTT.

J is TRBJ2-7 and V is TRBV18; a possible D gene is TRBD2 (6 bases). CDR3 length: 17 residues. CDR1 is KGHSH and CDR2 is LQKENI in the germline V gene. V lost 1 base, J lost 0 bases, and 16 bases lay in between. CDR3 sequence reads: CASSPQERTGSSYEQYF. In DNA, the CDR3 is TGTGCCAGCTCACCACAAGAGCGGACCGGGAGCTCCTACGAGCAGTACTTC. The whole variable domain, remainder taken from reference TRBV18 and TRBJ2-7, is NAGVMQNPRHLVRRRGQEARLRCSPMKGHSHVYWYRQLPEEGLKFMVYLQKENIIDESGMPKERFSAEFPKEGPSILRIQQVVRGDSAAYFCASSPQERTGSSYEQYFGPGTRLTVT.

V and J are TRBV9 and TRBJ1-5; possibly TRBD1 for D (6 bases). V lost 4 bases and J 4 bases, leaving 12 bases between the germline ends. The CDR3 is 14 amino acids. Germline values: CDR1 SGDLS, CDR2 YYNGEE. CDR3 sequence reads: CASSTTGTNQPQHF. The CDR3 nucleotides read TGTGCCAGCAGCACCACCGGGACAAATCAGCCCCAGCATTTT.

The chain is built from TRBV10-3 and TRBJ2-5; 8 nucleotides line up with TRBD1. The germline V gene encodes CDR1 ENHRY and CDR2 SYGVKD. J was trimmed by 5 bases and V by 2 bases; bases with no gene match: 10. This CDR3 region has 16 residues. The CDR3 sequence: CAISESGQGAMETQYF. The CDR3 bases are TGTGCCATCAGTGAGAGCGGTCAGGGGGCCATGGAGACCCAGTACTTC.

V usage is TRBV14 and J usage is TRBJ1-3; possibly TRBD1 for D (5 bases). Trimming shortened V by 4 bases and J by 6 bases, and 10 bases separated the two germline ends. The CDR3 sequence is 13 residues long. Germline lookup yields CDR1 SGHDN and CDR2 FVKESK. The CDR3 DNA reads TGTGCCAGCAGCCTATTAGGGGCAAACACCATATATTTT. Translated: CASSLLGANTIYF.

The genes are TRBV5-1 and TRBJ2-4; TRBD2 might be the D (7 bases). V lost 2 bases and J 9 bases, leaving 18 bases between the germline ends. The CDR3 extends over 15 amino acids. Germline V CDR1 and CDR2: SGHRS, YFSETQ. Here the CDR3 DNA reads TGCGCCAGCAGCTTATTGCCAGGGGAGGGAGGCATTCAGTACTTC. This encodes CASSLLPGEGGIQYF.

This clone showed up just a few times. V is TRBV15 and J is TRBJ2-3; the match to TRBD1 covers 9 bases. CDR3 length: 16 amino acids. The V gene's germline CDR1 is LNHNV and CDR2 YYDKDF (reference sequence). V shed 1 base and J 3 bases; nucleotides not matched to a gene: 5. The CDR3, as DNA: TGTGCCACCAGCAGAGGGGGACAGGGAACGACAGATACGCAGTATTTT. It yields the protein CATSRGGQGTTDTQYF.

V gene TRBV10-3 combines with J gene TRBJ2-3; 9 bases map to TRBD2. Germline assignment: CDR1 ENHRY and CDR2 SYGVKD. The CDR3 has 17 residues. Trimming took 6 bases from V and 1 from J; bases not matched to a gene: 11. CDR3 bases: TGTGCCATCAGCGGGACTAGCCGAAACAAACGCACAGATACGCAGTATTTT. It codes for CAISGTSRNKRTDTQYF.

The chain combines TRBV5-1 with TRBJ1-1, with D perhaps matching TRBD1 (5 bases). CDR3 size: 16 residues. Trimming took 6 bases from V and 3 from J, leaving 21 bases between them. Germline V gene lookup returns CDR1 SGHRS and CDR2 YFSETQ. CDR3 sequence (DNA): TGCGCCAGCAACCCTTTGGGGGGGTTTATGGACACTGAAGCTTTCTTT. Its protein product is CASNPLGGFMDTEAFF.

V usage is TRBV18 and J usage is TRBJ2-1; D is unclear. Trimming removed 4 bases at V and 2 bases at J, with 15 bases between. The CDR3 contains 16 residues. Per germline, CDR1 KGHSH and CDR2 LQKENI. The CDR3 loop reads CASSLKAPHPYNEQFF. CDR3 nucleotide sequence: TGTGCCAGCTCACTAAAGGCCCCTCACCCCTACAATGAGCAGTTCTTC.

V and J are TRBV4-1 and TRBJ1-4; no clear D gene. Germline V gene data show CDR1 as MGHRA and CDR2 as YSYEKL. Trimming left V 0 bases short and J 11 bases short, with 4 bases between. There are 11 residues in the CDR3. The CDR3 is CASSQERKLFF. The CDR3 DNA is TGCGCCAGCAGCCAAGAACGGAAACTGTTTTTT.

The chain employs TRBV19 and TRBJ2-3, with TRBD2 identical over 12 bases. The CDR3 length is 16 residues. V was clipped by 1 base and J by 5 bases; unmatched bases: 4. Looked up from germline, CDR1 is LNHDA and CDR2 is SQIVND (reference sequence). CDR3 bases: TGTGCCAGTAGTATAGGGCTAGCGGGGGGGCAAGATACGCAGTATTTT. Encoded protein: CASSIGLAGGQDTQYF.